The subject of this entry is one TCR beta chain. This clone has just a few counts. The target of this receptor is not known. No quality values exist for individual bases; no much larger clone is one base distant. This sample was taken from a study of blood T cell repertoires in COVID-19 (TCRdb year 2020). In the study overall: Collaborator samples came from the United States, Italy and Spain and covered acute and convalescent phases of COVID-19. The prospective study material was composed of cDNA or gDNA derived from T cells, B-cell-depleted T cells, or PBMCs. The dataset comprised deeply sampled blood TCRbeta repertoires from subjects exposed to, actively infected with, or recovered from COVID-19. The repertoires were released in a freely available public database intended as a resource for research on the immune response to SARS-CoV-2. Samples came from the ongoing ImmuneRACE study (first 160 participants) plus 1,254 subjects from 6 global collaborators. Sample metadata almost always included a de-identified subject ID, COVID-19 status, age in years and sex. Where available, HLA class I and class II types were obtained from metadata supplied by the sample provider rather than from assay-based typing.

Broader findings and caveats from the paper: The quantity of clinical and demographic metadata differed by source and by participant and was supplied without curation.

Whole blood was collected in K2EDTA tubes by collaborating institutions according to the institutions' own protocols. For TCRbeta analysis, collaborator samples were shipped as frozen whole blood, as isolated PBMCs, or as DNA extracted from either sample type. The immunoSEQ Assay, a bias-controlled multiplex PCR, was used to amplify TCRbeta CDR3 regions from genomic DNA. Per the source publication's procedure: Nucleated cell counts per sample were estimated from amplification of reference gene primers within the assay. Sequence reads were collapsed and filtered to measure the absolute abundance of every unique TCRbeta CDR3 rearrangement. For each sample, productive Simpson clonality was calculated as the square root of Simpson's diversity index across productive rearrangements. The table comes from immuneACCESS by way of TCRdb, which keeps in-frame sequences with V and J called. Part of the clones is missing from these tables; in studies checked, under half for an unresolved V gene and the rest for unknown reasons. The V and J calls and the clone size are those of that table, but D and trimming were determined from the DNA. The sample has a few hundred thousand clones on record, 60% to 85% of them singletons. 7.2% of the sample belongs to the ten largest clones.

The sequence came from a woman between 70 and 85 years old with acute or convalescent COVID-19. The sample was peripheral blood.

Here the CDR3 is given as CASSLDSTGELFF. The DNA sequence follows: TGTGCCAGCAGCTTGGACAGCACCGGGGAGCTGTTTTTT. The V and J segments used are TRBV5-8 and TRBJ2-2, with no confidently assigned D gene. The trim is 0 bases for V and 4 bases for J, with a gap of 4 bases between the germline ends. Its CDR3 holds 13 amino acids, cysteine through phenylalanine. Of the read, only the CDR3 DNA is kept; its 39 bases are in frame from base 1. CDR1 SGHTS and CDR2 YDEGEE were looked up in the germline V gene.